Below are 15 T cell receptor beta chains sequenced from a single sample in a study of T cell repertoires and leukemia-associated antigens. TCRdb used MiXCR to reprocess the 5' RACE reads, holding one entry per CDR3 protein. The table lists 9,500 to 15,000 distinct CDR3 sequences, about 40% of them singletons. No antigen is known for these receptors. Source material: CD3+ T cells sorted from blood and cultured. The receptor source for this set is a female donor in good health.

This chain joins TRBV20-1 and TRBJ2-5; D call uncertain. This CDR3 comprises 11 residues. The V end was cut by 1 base, the J end by 4 bases, with 4 bases between. Germline CDR1 reads DFQATT; CDR2 reads SNEGSKA (reference sequence). CDR3 sequence: CSARAGETQYF. CDR3 in DNA: TGCAGTGCTAGAGCCGGAGAGACCCAGTACTTC.

The chain carries TRBV7-2 and TRBJ2-1; 10 bases match TRBD2. J was trimmed by 6 bases and V by 2 bases; bases with no gene match: 7. Per the germline V gene, CDR1 is SGHTA and CDR2 is FQGNSA. The length of the CDR3 is 16 residues. The CDR3 DNA sequence: TGTGCCAGCAGCTTAATTCCTAGCGGGAGTTCCAATGAGCAGTTCTTC. Amino acid sequence: CASSLIPSGSSNEQFF.

This rearrangement joins TRBV7-2 to TRBJ2-7; D may be TRBD1 or TRBD2 (5 bases each). CDR1 and CDR2 (germline): SGHTA, FQGNSA. Trimming removed 5 bases at V and 6 bases at J, with 17 bases between. The CDR3 totals 14 residues. The CDR3 region is CASSPVGVGSEQYF. CDR3 nucleotide sequence: TGTGCCAGCAGCCCCGTGGGGGTGGGGAGCGAGCAGTACTTC.

Notes on this clonotype: Sequence at one end of the junction differs from germline and may be a read error. The chain joins TRBV24-1 to TRBJ2-7; D gene ambiguous. This CDR3 has 13 residues. The V gene's germline CDR1 is KGHDR and CDR2 SFDVKD. In DNA, the CDR3 is TGTGCCGCCAGTGACCAGGTAACCTACGAGCAGTACTTC. Protein: CAASDQVTYEQYF.

V and J are TRBV15 and TRBJ2-7; TRBD2 is a possible D gene (6 bases). The CDR3 is 14 residues long. Trimming left V 0 bases short and J 5 bases short, with 11 bases between. Germline lookup yields CDR1 LNHNV and CDR2 YYDKDF (reference sequence). CDR3 in amino acids: CATSRDGREDEQYF. CDR3 in DNA: TGTGCCACCAGCAGAGATGGCAGGGAGGACGAGCAGTACTTC.

The rearrangement joins TRBV12-3 or TRBV12-4 to TRBJ1-3; no clear D gene. This CDR3 has 16 amino acids. Trimming removed 5 bases at V and 0 bases at J, with 14 bases between. In DNA form, the CDR3 reads TGTGCCAGCAGTGCCACGAGCGGGCACTCTGGAAACACCATATATTTT. Amino acids: CASSATSGHSGNTIYF.

By share of the sample, this clonotype is medium-sized. CDR3 region: CASSLRSEQFF. For the CDR3, the DNA is TGTGCCAGCAGCTTAAGATCCGAGCAGTTCTTC. This chain uses TRBV7-2 with TRBJ2-1; D gene ambiguous. The length of the CDR3 is 11 residues. Trimming cost V 2 bases and J 10 bases, with 6 bases left between them. Germline values: CDR1 SGHTA, CDR2 FQGNSA.

The V and J genes are TRBV20-1 and TRBJ1-6; D gene unclear. The germline CDR1 and CDR2 sequences are DFQATT and SNEGSKA (reference sequence). The CDR3 sequence is 13 residues long. V shed 0 bases and J shed 6 bases, with 6 bases lying between them. CDR3 coding DNA: TGCAGTGCTAGAGAGGGGTTTAATTCACCCCTCCACTTT. Amino acids: CSAREGFNSPLHF.

The chain employs TRBV30 and TRBJ2-1, with 9 bases fitting TRBD2. The CDR3 extends over 16 amino acids. Germline assignment: CDR1 GTSNPN and CDR2 SVGIG (reference sequence). V lost 5 bases, J lost 3 bases, and 11 bases stayed unmatched. The DNA for the CDR3 is TGTGCCTGGTCGCCGGTAGCGGGAGTAATCTACAATGAGCAGTTCTTC. This codes for CAWSPVAGVIYNEQFF.

This clonotype was detected many times. This sequence joins TRBV7-3 and TRBJ2-3; D unclear. The V gene's germline CDR1 is SGHTA and CDR2 FQGTGA. Trimming took 6 bases from V and 0 from J, leaving 7 bases between them. This CDR3 comprises 13 residues. The CDR3 reads CASRETSTDTQYF. The DNA for the CDR3 is TGTGCCAGCAGGGAGACGAGCACAGATACGCAGTATTTT.

V usage is TRBV6-4 and J usage is TRBJ2-1; maybe TRBD2 (6 bases). The CDR3 covers 15 residues. The V and J ends lost 0 bases and 5 bases respectively, with 11 bases between them. The germline V gene encodes CDR1 MRHNA and CDR2 SNTAGT. For the CDR3, the DNA is TGTGCCAGCAGTGACTCCCCCGGGACTCACAATGAGCAGTTCTTC. Protein product: CASSDSPGTHNEQFF.

This clonotype was recorded at least ten times. V usage is TRBV20-1 and J usage is TRBJ2-7, with 10 bases fitting TRBD2. V gave up 5 bases and J gave up 5 bases; unmatched junction bases: 9. The length of the CDR3 is 14 residues. In germline, CDR1 is DFQATT, CDR2 SNEGSKA (reference sequence). CDR3 in amino acids: CSALPSGRFNEQYF. In DNA form, the CDR3 reads TGCAGTGCTCTCCCTAGCGGGAGATTCAACGAGCAGTACTTC.

This clonotype has more than one count but fewer than ten. This may be a read error: a much more frequent sequence differs by one nucleotide. Since the CDR3 does not end with the conserved phenylalanine or tryptophan, this likely comes from a read error. The DNA is omitted, as the CDR3 cannot be located on it reliably, and the CDR3 follows TCRdb's listing. J is TRBJ2-1 and V is TRBV11-2. 12 amino acids form the CDR3, both terminal residues included. CDR1 and CDR2 from the germline V gene are SGHAT and FQNNGV. This chain's CDR3 is CASSFANNEQLL.

V is TRBV12-3 or TRBV12-4 and J is TRBJ2-1; tentatively, D is TRBD2 (7 bases). This CDR3 is 16 amino acids long. Trimming cost V 5 bases and J 6 bases, with 20 bases left between them. This CDR3 reads CASSPGRGTLGNEQFF. CDR3 in DNA: TGTGCCAGCAGTCCCGGGCGGGGGACACTGGGCAATGAGCAGTTCTTC.

This clonotype was observed a single time. The gene calls are TRBV12-3 or TRBV12-4 and TRBJ2-1, with 9 bases fitting TRBD2. With V trimmed by 5 bases and J by 7 bases, 18 bases remained unmatched. The CDR3 runs to 18 residues. The CDR3 DNA sequence: TGTGCCAGCAGTACCGAATATTTAGCGGGAGATGACCCAAATGAGCAGTTCTTC. Protein sequence: CASSTEYLAGDDPNEQFF.